What follows describes a single T cell receptor beta chain. This CDR3 spans 17 amino acids. This entry belongs to a study of PD-L1 blockade in urothelial cancer. All patients handed over anywhere from 1 to 8 samples, pretreatment and on-treatment. The data were produced by immunoSEQ multiplex PCR, yet TCRdb's version contains in-frame clones alone and is incomplete. Of about 80,000 clones listed, about nine tenths are singletons. The origin of this receptor is a woman aged 65 to 85 with urothelial cancer. The chain combines TRBV21-1 with TRBJ1-5; TRBD1 is the table's D call, not checked against the DNA. TRBV21-1 has pseudogene status. This specimen consisted of PBMCs, obtained around atezolizumab (anti-PD-L1) treatment. This chain's CDR3 is CASSKDLAAGGKQPQHF. DNA for the CDR3: TGTGCCAGCAGCAAAGATCTGGCGGCAGGGGGGAAACAGCCCCAGCATTTT.